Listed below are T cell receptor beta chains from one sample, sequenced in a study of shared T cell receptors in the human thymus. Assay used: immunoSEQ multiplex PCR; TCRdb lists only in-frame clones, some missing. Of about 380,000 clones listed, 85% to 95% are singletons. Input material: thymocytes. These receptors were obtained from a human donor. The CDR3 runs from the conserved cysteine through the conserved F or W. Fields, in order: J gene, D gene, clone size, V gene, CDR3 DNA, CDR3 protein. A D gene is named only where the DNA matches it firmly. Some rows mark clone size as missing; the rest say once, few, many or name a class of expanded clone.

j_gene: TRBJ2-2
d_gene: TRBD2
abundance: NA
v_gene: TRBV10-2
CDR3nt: TGCGCCAGCAGTCGGGACGGGAGGGGGGCCGGGGAGCTGTTTTTT
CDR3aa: CASSRDGRGAGELFF

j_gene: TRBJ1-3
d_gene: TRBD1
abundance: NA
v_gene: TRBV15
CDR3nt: TGTGCCACCAGCAGTGTCACAGGGGATGAGACGTCTGGAAACACCATATATTTT
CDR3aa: CATSSVTGDETSGNTIYF

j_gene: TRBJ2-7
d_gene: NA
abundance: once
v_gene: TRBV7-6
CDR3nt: TGTGCCAGCAGCTTAGAGCCGGTAGCGTCGATTACCTACGAGCAGTACTTC
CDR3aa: CASSLEPVASITYEQYF

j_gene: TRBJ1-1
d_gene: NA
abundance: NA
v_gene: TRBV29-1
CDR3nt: TGCAGCGTTGAAAAGAAGGTCTACACTGAAGCTTTCTTT
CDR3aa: CSVEKKVYTEAFF

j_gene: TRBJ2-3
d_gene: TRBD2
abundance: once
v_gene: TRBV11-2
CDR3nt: TGTGCCAGCAGCTTAGCGTCGGGGGAGGGGCCCTGCACAGATACGCAGTATTTT
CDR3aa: CASSLASGEGPCTDTQYF

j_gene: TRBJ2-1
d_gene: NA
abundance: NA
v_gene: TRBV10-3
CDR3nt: TGTGCCATCAGTGATTCCCGGGGAGACCCCACCCCAGGAGGCAATGAGCAGTTCTTC
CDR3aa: CAISDSRGDPTPGGNEQFF

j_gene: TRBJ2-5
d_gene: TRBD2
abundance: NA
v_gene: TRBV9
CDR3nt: TGTGCCAGCAGCTCATACTTGGGACTAGCGGGTAGACAAGAGACCCAGTACTTC
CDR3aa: CASSSYLGLAGRQETQYF

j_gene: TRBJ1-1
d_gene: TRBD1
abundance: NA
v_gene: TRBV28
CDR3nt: TGTGCCAGCTTACAGGGGCCAATGAACACTGAAGCTTTCTTT
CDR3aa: CASLQGPMNTEAFF

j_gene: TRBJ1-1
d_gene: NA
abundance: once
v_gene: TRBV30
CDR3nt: TGTGCCTGGAGTGTACGCGGGGTACTCCTTCTGGTGAACACTGAAGCTTTCTTT
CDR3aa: CAWSVRGVLLLVNTEAFF

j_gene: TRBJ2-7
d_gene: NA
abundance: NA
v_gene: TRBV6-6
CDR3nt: TGTGCCAGCAGTTTACGACGGTTATCCTACGAGCAGTACTTC
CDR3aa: CASSLRRLSYEQYF

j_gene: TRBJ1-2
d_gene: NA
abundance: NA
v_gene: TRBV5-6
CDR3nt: TGTGCCAGCAGCGAATCGGACAGCCCCAACTATGGCTACACCTTC
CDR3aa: CASSESDSPNYGYTF

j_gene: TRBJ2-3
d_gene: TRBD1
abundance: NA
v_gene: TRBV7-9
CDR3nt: TGTGCCAGTAACCTACAGGGGGCTTTAGGAGATACGCAGTATTTT
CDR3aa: CASNLQGALGDTQYF

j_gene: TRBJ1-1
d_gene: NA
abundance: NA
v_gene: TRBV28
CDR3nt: TGTGCCAGCAGTCGCAACACGAGAGTAGCTTTCTTT
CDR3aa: CASSRNTRVAFF

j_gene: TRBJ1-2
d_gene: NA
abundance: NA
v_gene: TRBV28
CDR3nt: TGTGCCAGCAGCTGTCAGGCGCTCTATGGCTACACCTTC
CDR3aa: CASSCQALYGYTF

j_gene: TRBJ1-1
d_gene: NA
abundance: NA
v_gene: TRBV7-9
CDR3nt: TGTGCCAGCAGCTTACCCCAGGGGAGGGACACTGAAGCTTTCTTT
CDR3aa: CASSLPQGRDTEAFF

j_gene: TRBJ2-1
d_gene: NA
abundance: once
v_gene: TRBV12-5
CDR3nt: TGTGCTAGTGGTTTGGTATCCCAGGGAGTGGGGCCAAATGAGCAGTTCTTC
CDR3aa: CASGLVSQGVGPNEQFF

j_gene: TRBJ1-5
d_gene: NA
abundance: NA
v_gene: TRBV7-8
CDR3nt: TGTGCCAGCAGCGATTGGCCACTGCAGGGCCCGGCGGGCAATCAGCCCCAGCATTTT
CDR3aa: CASSDWPLQGPAGNQPQHF

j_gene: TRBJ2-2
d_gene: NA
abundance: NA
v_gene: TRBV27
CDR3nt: TGTGCCAGCAGTTCCTTCACCGGGGAGCTGTTTTTT
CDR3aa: CASSSFTGELFF

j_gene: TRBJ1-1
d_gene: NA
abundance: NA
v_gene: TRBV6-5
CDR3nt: TGTGCCAGCAGTTACTCGCCAGACACTGAAGCTTTCTTT
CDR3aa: CASSYSPDTEAFF

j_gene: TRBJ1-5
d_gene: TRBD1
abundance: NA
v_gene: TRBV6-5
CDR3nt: TGTGCCAGCTGGACAGGGCCCGATCAGCCCCAGCATTTT
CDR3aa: CASWTGPDQPQHF

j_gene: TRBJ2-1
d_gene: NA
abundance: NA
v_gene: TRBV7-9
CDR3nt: TGTGCCAGCAGCCCCCCAGGGGACGTGTGCAATGAGCAGTTCTTC
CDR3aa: CASSPPGDVCNEQFF

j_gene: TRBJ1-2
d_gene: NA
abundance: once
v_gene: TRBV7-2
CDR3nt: TGTGCCAGCAGCTTAGAGGACCTTAACTATGGCTACACCTTC
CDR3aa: CASSLEDLNYGYTF

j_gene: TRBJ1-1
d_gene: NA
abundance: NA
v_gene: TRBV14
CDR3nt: TGTGCCAGCAGCCAGCCGTCTGATTGGGGGCCCCCGGACACTGAAGCTTTCTTT
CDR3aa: CASSQPSDWGPPDTEAFF

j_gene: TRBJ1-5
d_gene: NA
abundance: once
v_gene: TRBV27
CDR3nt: TGTGCCAGCAGTCCCGGGACGGGGAATCAGCCCCAGCATTTT
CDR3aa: CASSPGTGNQPQHF

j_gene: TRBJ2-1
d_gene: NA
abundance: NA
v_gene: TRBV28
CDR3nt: TGTGCCAGCAGTTTAGTGGGGCGGGGATTCGACAATGAGCAGTTCTTC
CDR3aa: CASSLVGRGFDNEQFF

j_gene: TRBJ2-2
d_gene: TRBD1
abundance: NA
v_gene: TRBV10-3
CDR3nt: TGTGCCATCAGGCGAACAGGGGGCAGGCACACCGGGGAGCTGTTTTTT
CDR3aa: CAIRRTGGRHTGELFF

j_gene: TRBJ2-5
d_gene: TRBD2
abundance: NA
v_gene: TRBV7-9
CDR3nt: TGTGCCAGCAGCTTAGTGCGGACTAGCGCACAAGAGACCCAGTACTTC
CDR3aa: CASSLVRTSAQETQYF

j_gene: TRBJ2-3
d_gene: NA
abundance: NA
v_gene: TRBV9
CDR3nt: TGTGCCAGCAGCGGCCCTGCTAGCACAGATACGCAGTATTTT
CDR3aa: CASSGPASTDTQYF

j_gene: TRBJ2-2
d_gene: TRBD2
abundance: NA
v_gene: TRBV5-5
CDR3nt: TGTGCCAGCAGAGAGACTAGCCGCTTAGGAGGCGGGGAGCTGTTTTTT
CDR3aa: CASRETSRLGGGELFF

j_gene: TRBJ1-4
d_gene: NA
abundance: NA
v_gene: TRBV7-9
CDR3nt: TGTGCCAGCAGCGACTACACCGCAACTAATGAAAAACTGTTTTTT
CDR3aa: CASSDYTATNEKLFF

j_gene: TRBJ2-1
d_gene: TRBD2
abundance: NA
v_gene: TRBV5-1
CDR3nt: TGCGCCAGCAGCTGCTGCGGGAGGACCCACAATGAGCAGTTCTTC
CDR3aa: CASSCCGRTHNEQFF

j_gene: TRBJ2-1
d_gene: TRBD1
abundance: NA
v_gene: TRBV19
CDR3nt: TGTGCCAGTAGGGTCCCGGGACAGACGAACAATGAGCAGTTCTTC
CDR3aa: CASRVPGQTNNEQFF

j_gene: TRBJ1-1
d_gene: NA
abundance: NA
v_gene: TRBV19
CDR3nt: TGTGCCAGTAATCGCTCCGCACAGGGTGGAGGCACTGAAGCTTTCTTT
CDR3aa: CASNRSAQGGGTEAFF

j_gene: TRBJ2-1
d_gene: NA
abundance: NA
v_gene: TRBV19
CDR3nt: TGTGCCAGTAGTCCCGCTAGCCGGTCCTACAATGAGCAGTTCTTC
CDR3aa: CASSPASRSYNEQFF

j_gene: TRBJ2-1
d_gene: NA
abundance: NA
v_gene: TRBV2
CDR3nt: TGTGCCAGCAGAAGATCGGGGCTTTCGTGGAATGAGCAGTTCTTC
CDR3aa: CASRRSGLSWNEQFF